Shown below are 28 T cell receptor beta chains from a single sample sequenced in a study of blood T cell repertoires in COVID-19. Profiled with immunoSEQ multiplex PCR; TCRdb holds only in-frame clones, not every one. The top ten hold roughly 9.4% of the sample, which has over 350,000 clones, more than 75% seen once. The source material was PBMCs or T cells enriched from blood (not recorded which). The receptors come from a woman in her forties or fifties who had recovered from COVID-19.

This clone has a single count. The rearrangement uses TRBV9 and TRBJ2-3, with 8 bases fitting TRBD1. CDR3 length: 15 residues. CDR1 and CDR2 from the germline V gene are SGDLS and YYNGEE. V shed 5 bases, J shed 0 bases, and the junction held 5 bases outside the gene matches. CDR3 residues: CASSSGGGSTDTQYF. CDR3 nucleotide sequence: TGTGCCAGCAGTTCAGGGGGCGGGAGCACAGATACGCAGTATTTT.

The J gene is TRBJ2-1, the V gene TRBV4-2; 7 bases are shared with TRBD2. This CDR3 has 17 amino acids. The V and J ends lost 4 bases and 4 bases, in that order; junction bases with no gene match: 13. Germline V gene data show CDR1 as LGHNA and CDR2 as YNFKEQ. In DNA, the CDR3 is TGTGCCAGCAGCCGCGCCACTAACGGGGGGTTTTACAATGAGCAGTTCTTC. Its protein product is CASSRATNGGFYNEQFF.

V gene TRBV9 combines with J gene TRBJ2-2; 10 bases agree with TRBD2. CDR3 size: 18 residues. The germline V gene encodes CDR1 SGDLS and CDR2 YYNGEE. V lost 3 bases, J lost 0 bases, and 8 bases stayed unmatched. CDR3 protein: CASSDQRGGYANTGELFF. The CDR3 DNA reads as TGTGCCAGCAGCGACCAGCGGGGGGGATACGCGAACACCGGGGAGCTGTTTTTT.

This chain connects TRBV30 to TRBJ1-2; 8 positions agree with TRBD1. This CDR3 has 13 residues. The germline gives CDR1 GTSNPN, CDR2 SVGIG (reference sequence). Germline trimming cut 5 bases from V and 8 bases from J; bases unmatched to any gene: 10. In DNA form, the CDR3 reads TGTGCCTGGGGGACAGGCCTGATGCGGGGCTACACCTTC. It codes for CAWGTGLMRGYTF.

The chain recombines TRBV6-4 with TRBJ1-5, with 7 bases that match TRBD1. Germline V gene data show CDR1 as MRHNA and CDR2 as SNTAGT. The V and J ends lost 6 bases and 1 base, in that order; junction bases with no gene match: 6. This CDR3 has 15 amino acids. DNA for the CDR3: TGTGCCAGCAGGCCTGGGACAGTCAGCAATCAGCCCCAGCATTTT. This sequence encodes CASRPGTVSNQPQHF.

The chain carries TRBV5-5 and TRBJ2-3; D remains unclear. Trimming took off 0 bases at V and 2 bases at J, with 10 bases between the two ends. Germline V gene lookup returns CDR1 SGHKS and CDR2 YYEKEE (reference sequence). The CDR3 length is 15 residues. The CDR3 loop is CASSLDPRSTDTQYF. Here the CDR3 DNA reads TGTGCCAGCAGCTTGGATCCGCGTTCCACAGATACGCAGTATTTT.

V is TRBV11-2 and J is TRBJ1-1; 11 nucleotides agree with TRBD1. V lost 5 bases to trimming and J lost 4 bases; unmatched junction nucleotides: 3. From germline, CDR1 is SGHAT and CDR2 FQNNGV. This CDR3 has 14 residues. CDR3 sequence (DNA): TGTGCCAGCAGCGTAGGGACAGGGGGCACTGAAGCTTTCTTT. It codes for CASSVGTGGTEAFF.

A few counts support this clone. The genes are TRBV7-2 and TRBJ2-1; TRBD2 aligns across 12 bases. The CDR3 totals 18 residues. Germline loops: CDR1 SGHTA, CDR2 FQGNSA. The V and J ends lost 1 base and 3 bases, in that order; junction bases with no gene match: 7. The CDR3 DNA follows: TGTGCCAGCAGCTTAGGTGGACTAGCGGGGAGGAGCTACAATGAGCAGTTCTTC. Translating gives CASSLGGLAGRSYNEQFF.

This chain connects TRBV6-2 or TRBV6-3 to TRBJ2-6; TRBD2 aligns across 14 bases. V shed 5 bases and J 0 bases; nucleotides not matched to a gene: 3. The germline V gene encodes CDR1 MNHEY and CDR2 SVGEGT. This CDR3 has 18 amino acids. The CDR3 DNA reads as TGTGCCAGCAGTGGGACTAGCGGGGGCATCTCTGGGGCCAACGTCCTGACTTTC. Translated: CASSGTSGGISGANVLTF.

CDR3 bases: TGCGCCAGCAGCTTGGACACGGAGGGCTCCGGGGAGCTGTTTTTT. Amino acid sequence: CASSLDTEGSGELFF. The V call is TRBV5-1, the J call TRBJ2-2, with D perhaps matching TRBD2 (6 bases). The V gene's germline CDR1 is SGHRS and CDR2 YFSETQ. The CDR3 is made up of 15 amino acids. V gave up 0 bases and J gave up 6 bases, with 12 bases separating them.

CDR3 sequence (DNA): TGTGCCAGCAGTCAACAGGGGGCTAATTCACCCCTCCACTTT. Amino acid sequence: CASSQQGANSPLHF. J is TRBJ1-6 and V is TRBV27; 9 positions agree with TRBD1. The CDR3 extends over 14 amino acids. V trimming: 5 bases; J trimming: 6 bases; junction bases outside the gene matches: 2. Germline CDR1 MNHEY, CDR2 SMNVEV (reference sequence).

The chain uses TRBV7-2 and TRBJ2-2, with 7 bases lining up with TRBD1. J lost 2 bases, V lost 5 bases, and 11 bases had no gene match. Germline V CDR1 and CDR2: SGHTA, FQGNSA. This CDR3 is 17 amino acids long. CDR3 bases: TGTGCCAGCAGCGCGAATCGGGACAGCCTAAACACCGGGGAGCTGTTTTTT. Protein product: CASSANRDSLNTGELFF.

V gene TRBV27 combines with J gene TRBJ2-7, with a tentative D call TRBD1 (5 bases). V shed 6 bases and J shed 6 bases, with 21 bases lying between them. The CDR3 consists of 15 residues. Germline V gene sequence: CDR1 MNHEY, CDR2 SMNVEV (reference sequence). The CDR3: CASRSDTSFWSEQYF. In DNA, the CDR3 is TGTGCCAGCAGATCGGACACATCCTTTTGGTCCGAGCAGTACTTC.

This clone came up once. The junction departs from germline at one end; a sequencing error may be responsible. The gene calls are TRBV6-2 or TRBV6-3 and TRBJ1-6; TRBD1 aligns across 7 bases. The CDR3 runs 15 residues. Germline-derived CDR1 and CDR2 are MNHEY and SVGEGT. The CDR3 loop is CASSYSDRSNLPLHF. CDR3 in DNA: TGTGCCAGCAGTTACTCGGACAGGAGTAATTTACCCCTCCACTTT.

The rearrangement uses TRBV3-1 (or the pseudogene TRBV3-2) and TRBJ2-7; possible D gene TRBD1, 6 bases. Germline lookup yields CDR1 LGHDT and CDR2 YNNKEL (reference sequence). Trimming removed 1 base at V and 3 bases at J, with 25 bases between. There are 19 residues in the CDR3. CDR3 amino acids: CASSQVIDVGAQGNYEQYF. The CDR3 coding sequence is TGTGCCAGCAGCCAAGTAATCGACGTCGGAGCTCAGGGGAACTACGAGCAGTACTTC.

The rearrangement uses TRBV5-1 and TRBJ1-1; unclear D gene. Trimming cost V 1 base and J 4 bases, with 17 bases left between them. CDR1 is SGHRS, CDR2 YFSETQ, per germline. The CDR3 length is 16 residues. The chain's CDR3 is CASSLYVSQTGTEAFF. The CDR3 coding sequence is TGCGCCAGCAGCTTGTATGTTAGCCAGACGGGCACTGAAGCTTTCTTT.

The chain couples TRBV5-6 to TRBJ1-1, with D possibly TRBD1 on 5 matching bases. V lost 1 base and J 5 bases, leaving 15 bases between the germline ends. Germline assignment: CDR1 SGHDT and CDR2 YYEEEE. The CDR3 runs to 15 residues. This CDR3 reads CASSLIPGGSTEAFF. DNA of the CDR3: TGTGCCAGCAGCTTGATTCCGGGGGGAAGTACTGAAGCTTTCTTT. Supplemented by reference TRBV5-6 and TRBJ1-1, the full variable domain reads DAGVTQSPTHLIKTRGQQVTLRCSPKSGHDTVSWYQQALGQGPQFIFQYYEEEERQRGNFPDRFSGHQFPNYSSELNVNALLLGDSALYLCASSLIPGGSTEAFFGQGTRLTVV.

The chain has TRBV30 and TRBJ1-1; D is undetermined. V was cut by 0 bases and J by 1 base, with 6 bases left in between. The CDR3 spans 13 residues. The germline V gene encodes CDR1 GTSNPN and CDR2 SVGIG (reference sequence). CDR3 loop: CAWSVYRNTEAFF. CDR3 bases: TGTGCCTGGAGTGTATACAGGAACACTGAAGCTTTCTTT.

This chain connects TRBV6-1 to TRBJ1-2; the match to TRBD1 covers 9 bases. The CDR3 consists of 15 residues. Looked up from germline, CDR1 is MNHNS and CDR2 is SASEGT. Trimming took 2 bases from V and 8 from J; bases not matched to a gene: 9. The CDR3 sequence is CASSEITGGAFGYTF. The CDR3 DNA sequence: TGTGCCAGCAGTGAAATAACAGGGGGCGCTTTCGGCTACACCTTC.

This clone was recorded a few times. The chain uses TRBV7-9 and TRBJ1-1; no clear D gene. V lost 1 base and J 4 bases, leaving 7 bases between the germline ends. The CDR3 is made up of 13 amino acids. The V gene's germline CDR1 is SEHNR and CDR2 FQNEAQ (reference sequence). CDR3 in amino acids: CASSLEEGTEAFF. DNA of the CDR3: TGTGCCAGCAGCTTAGAGGAGGGCACTGAAGCTTTCTTT.

This clone has a single count. CDR3 nucleotide sequence: TGCGCCAGCAGTCAACCTCTGCCTGCGAGGGCCAAAAACATTCAGTACTTC. It is translated as CASSQPLPARAKNIQYF. The V call is TRBV23-1, the J call TRBJ2-4, with D uncertain. TRBV23-1 is reported as an ORF; its role is uncertain. Trimming took off 2 bases at V and 1 base at J, with 15 bases between the two ends. The CDR3 is made up of 17 amino acids.

A note on this clone: The sample contains more than one DNA sequence encoding this CDR3. The chain uses TRBV4-3 and TRBJ1-5, with 9 nucleotides matching TRBD1. CDR1 is LGHNA and CDR2 is YSLEER in the germline V gene. V shed 3 bases and J 7 bases; nucleotides not matched to a gene: 1. The CDR3 has 13 residues. The CDR3 protein is CASSQDRGQPQHF. In DNA, the CDR3 is TGCGCCAGCAGCCAGGACAGGGGACAGCCCCAGCATTTT.

In this sample, this clone turned up once. V usage is TRBV18 and J usage is TRBJ2-2; D is possibly TRBD2 (6 bases). The germline V and J ends were trimmed by 3 bases and 3 bases, with 17 bases remaining between them. Germline CDR1 and CDR2: KGHSH and LQKENI. This CDR3 contains 17 residues. The CDR3 is CASSPGAGPEYTGELFF. CDR3 coding DNA: TGTGCCAGCTCACCTGGGGCGGGACCGGAGTACACCGGGGAGCTGTTTTTT. The full variable domain, rest sourced from reference TRBV18 and TRBJ2-2, is NAGVMQNPRHLVRRRGQEARLRCSPMKGHSHVYWYRQLPEEGLKFMVYLQKENIIDESGMPKERFSAEFPKEGPSILRIQQVVRGDSAAYFCASSPGAGPEYTGELFFGEGSRLTVL.

V gene TRBV6-5 combines with J gene TRBJ1-2; 7 bases are a match to TRBD1. V lost 8 bases to trimming and J lost 8 bases; unmatched junction nucleotides: 14. CDR3 size: 14 residues. Germline V gene sequence: CDR1 MNHEY, CDR2 SVGAGI. CDR3 sequence: CASSRDSFSWGYTF. The DNA for the CDR3 is TGTGCCAGCTCGCGGGACAGCTTCTCTTGGGGCTACACCTTC.

The chain couples TRBV20-1 to TRBJ1-1, with 7 bases identical to TRBD1. Unmatched junction bases numbered 3, after V lost 8 bases and J lost 3 bases. The CDR3 runs to 11 residues. The germline gives CDR1 DFQATT, CDR2 SNEGSKA (reference sequence). CDR3: CSTQGDTEAFF. Here the CDR3 DNA reads TGCAGTACCCAGGGGGACACTGAAGCTTTCTTT.

This chain uses TRBV12-3 or TRBV12-4 with TRBJ1-2; 7 positions match TRBD1. This CDR3 contains 13 residues. V lost 5 bases to trimming and J lost 8 bases; unmatched junction nucleotides: 8. CDR3 sequence (DNA): TGTGCCAGCAGTCTGACAGGGAGCCGAGGCTACACCTTC. Translated: CASSLTGSRGYTF.

DNA for the CDR3: TGTGCCAGCAGCGCCGACAGCACCGGGGAGCTGTTTTTT. Translation gives CASSADSTGELFF. The rearrangement uses TRBV11-2 and TRBJ2-2; maybe TRBD1 (5 bases). This CDR3 is built from 13 residues. Germline loops: CDR1 SGHAT, CDR2 FQNNGV. V lost 5 bases and J lost 4, with 8 bases in between.

The gene calls are TRBV18 and TRBJ1-2, with 9 bases lining up with TRBD1. The J segment lost 8 bases and the V segment lost 3 bases, leaving 22 bases of the junction unmatched. The CDR3 length is 19 residues. Germline V gene data show CDR1 as KGHSH and CDR2 as LQKENI. The CDR3 region is CASSPPNSQGAVLLGGYTF. In DNA form, the CDR3 reads TGTGCCAGCTCACCTCCCAATTCACAGGGGGCCGTACTATTAGGAGGCTACACCTTC.